Shown below are 12 T cell receptor beta chains from a single sample sequenced in a study of T cell changes during pregnancy in multiple sclerosis. Clones were sequenced by immunoSEQ multiplex PCR, and TCRdb holds only the in-frame ones, with some missing. This sample has around 100,000 clones, with roughly 92% found just once. Sequenced material: peripheral blood, taken after pregnancy. Source of these receptors: a female donor with multiple sclerosis, enrolled in a pregnancy study.

The chain uses TRBV13 and TRBJ2-7, with D possibly matching TRBD2 (5 bases). The CDR3 sequence is 15 residues long. V was shortened by 1 base and J by 0 bases, with 10 bases between the two germline ends. Per germline, CDR1 PRHDT and CDR2 FYEKMQ (reference sequence). CDR3 bases: TGTGCCAGCAGCTTAGACGGACTCAGCTCCTACGAGCAGTACTTC. This translates into CASSLDGLSSYEQYF.

The J gene is TRBJ1-5, the V gene TRBV5-8, with D possibly matching TRBD1 (6 bases). There are 15 residues in the CDR3. Trimming shortened V by 3 bases and J by 5 bases, and 15 bases separated the two germline ends. CDR1 SGHTS and CDR2 YDEGEE come from the germline V gene. In DNA, the CDR3 is TGTGCCAGCAGCTCCCCTAAAACAGGGTATCAGCCCCAGCATTTT. Its protein is CASSSPKTGYQPQHF.

This clone was observed once. The chain has TRBV5-8 and TRBJ2-5; 8 bases agree with TRBD1. This CDR3 comprises 15 residues. Germline loops: CDR1 SGHTS, CDR2 YDEGEE. V shed 4 bases and J 5 bases; nucleotides not matched to a gene: 10. CDR3 nucleotides: TGTGCCAGCAGCCCCTTGCCACAGGGGGATGAGACCCAGTACTTC. Its translation is CASSPLPQGDETQYF.

This rearrangement joins TRBV4-1 to TRBJ2-1; D perhaps matches TRBD1 (5 bases). This CDR3 is built from 15 residues. Trimming cost V 5 bases and J 0 bases, with 11 bases left between them. Germline V gives CDR1 MGHRA, CDR2 YSYEKL. CDR3 nucleotide sequence: TGCGCCAGCAGCTGGAGCGACAGCTCCTACAATGAGCAGTTCTTC. Its protein product is CASSWSDSSYNEQFF.

The chain's CDR3 is CASSLGALAVTDTQYF. CDR3 nucleotide sequence: TGTGCCAGCAGCTTAGGGGCGTTAGCGGTCACAGATACGCAGTATTTT. The chain combines TRBV11-2 with TRBJ2-3; a possible D gene is TRBD2 (6 bases). Trimming took off 1 base at V and 2 bases at J, with 13 bases between the two ends. There are 16 residues in the CDR3. Germline assignment: CDR1 SGHAT and CDR2 FQNNGV.

The chain has TRBV9 and TRBJ2-6; D is uncertain. Germline V lookup: CDR1 SGDLS, CDR2 YYNGEE. V lost 0 bases and J 0 bases, leaving 7 bases between the germline ends. The CDR3 is 16 residues long. The CDR3 protein is CASSVARSSGANVLTF. Written as DNA, the CDR3 is TGTGCCAGCAGCGTAGCTAGGAGCTCTGGGGCCAACGTCCTGACTTTC.

The chain combines TRBV28 with TRBJ1-6; a possible D gene is TRBD1 (5 bases). The length of the CDR3 is 13 residues. Germline CDR1 reads MDHEN; CDR2 reads SYDVKM. Trimming took 3 bases from V and 7 from J, leaving 7 bases between them. CDR3 coding DNA: TGTGCCAGCAGTTTTAGGGGAAATTCACCCCTCCACTTT. Protein product: CASSFRGNSPLHF. The full variable domain, its missing parts supplied by reference TRBV28 and TRBJ1-6, is DVKVTQSSRYLVKRTGEKVFLECVQDMDHENMFWYRQDPGLGLRLIYFSYDVKMKEKGDIPEGYSVSREKKERFSLILESASTNQTSMYLCASSFRGNSPLHFGNGTRLTVT.

The genes are TRBV6-1 and TRBJ2-7; TRBD1 might be the D (6 bases). The germline V gene has CDR1 MNHNS and CDR2 SASEGT. The CDR3 is made up of 16 amino acids. Trimming stripped 0 bases from V and 2 bases from J, with 14 bases between. Written as DNA, the CDR3 is TGTGCCAGCAGTGAAGCGTTGACAGGTCCTCCCTACGAGCAGTACTTC. It is translated as CASSEALTGPPYEQYF.

This clone showed up just a few times. The chain is built from TRBV29-1 and TRBJ2-3, with no clear D. Trimming took off 7 bases at V and 6 bases at J, with 5 bases between the two ends. This CDR3 has 9 amino acids. Germline values: CDR1 SQVTM, CDR2 ANQGSEA. The CDR3 coding sequence is TGCAGCGCAGCGGATACGCAGTATTTT. Protein: CSAADTQYF.

The chain couples TRBV25-1 to TRBJ2-7; TRBD2 aligns across 7 bases. Germline trimming cut 6 bases from V and 4 bases from J; bases unmatched to any gene: 6. The CDR3 contains 13 residues. CDR1 is MGHDK and CDR2 is SYGVNS in the germline V gene. The CDR3 bases are TGTGCCAGCAGAGAGAGGGGAGGGTACGAGCAGTACTTC. Translation: CASRERGGYEQYF.

The chain carries TRBV11-2 and TRBJ1-4, with unresolved D. Trimming removed 3 bases at V and 7 bases at J, with 12 bases between. This CDR3 spans 14 amino acids. Germline loops: CDR1 SGHAT, CDR2 FQNNGV. The CDR3 region is CASSFTQRGEKLFF. The CDR3 DNA is TGTGCCAGCAGCTTCACTCAGCGGGGTGAAAAACTGTTTTTT.

The V call is TRBV7-6, the J call TRBJ1-2, with a possible D match to TRBD1 (6 bases). The germline CDR1 and CDR2 sequences are SGHVS and FNYEAQ. The CDR3 runs 16 residues. Deletions cut 3 bases from V and 3 bases from J, with 17 bases between. CDR3 amino acids: CASSLTPGGADYGYTF. CDR3 DNA sequence: TGTGCCAGCAGCTTGACCCCGGGGGGCGCGGACTATGGCTACACCTTC.